This T cell receptor (beta chain) was identified during a study of cytotoxic CD8 clonotypes in ibrutinib-treated CLL. Study results and caveats: Sustained-remission and progressing patients had unequal sampling times.

The ends were cut back, 3 bases at V and 6 bases at J, with 11 bases in the middle. Germline values: CDR1 MDHEN, CDR2 SYDVKM. The CDR3 totals 13 residues. Assay: immunoSEQ multiplex PCR; the TCRdb copy retains only in-frame clones and omits some. The table shows over 130,000 clones, with around 81% occurring only once. Worth noting for this clone: Antigen specificity is unknown.

This specimen consisted of PBMCs, obtained after 36 months of ibrutinib treatment. The sequence derives from a human donor with chronic lymphocytic leukemia. The V call is TRBV28, the J call TRBJ1-2; D call uncertain. Here the CDR3 reads CASSLLTRDGYTF. CDR3 DNA: TGTGCCAGCAGTTTGTTAACAAGGGATGGCTACACCTTC.